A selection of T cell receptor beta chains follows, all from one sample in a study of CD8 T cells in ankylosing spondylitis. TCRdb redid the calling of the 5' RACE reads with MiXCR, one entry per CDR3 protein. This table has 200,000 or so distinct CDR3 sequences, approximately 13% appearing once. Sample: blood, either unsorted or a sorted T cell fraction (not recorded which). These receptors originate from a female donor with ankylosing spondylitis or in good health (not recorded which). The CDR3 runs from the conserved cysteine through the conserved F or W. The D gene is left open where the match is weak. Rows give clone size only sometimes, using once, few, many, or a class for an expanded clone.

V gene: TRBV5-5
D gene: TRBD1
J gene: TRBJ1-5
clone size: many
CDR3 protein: CASSWGTGPNQPQHF
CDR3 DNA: TGTGCCAGCAGCTGGGGGACAGGGCCTAATCAGCCCCAGCATTTT

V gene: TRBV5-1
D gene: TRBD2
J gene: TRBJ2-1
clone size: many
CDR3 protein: CASSRWGLAIDNEQFF
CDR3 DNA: TGCGCCAGCAGTAGGTGGGGACTAGCGATTGACAATGAGCAGTTCTTC

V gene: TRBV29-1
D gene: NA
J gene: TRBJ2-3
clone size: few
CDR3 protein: CSVEYGSGLDTQYF
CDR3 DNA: TGCAGCGTTGAATACGGGTCGGGGTTGGATACGCAGTATTTT

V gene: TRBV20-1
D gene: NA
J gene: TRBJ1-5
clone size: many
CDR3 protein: CSARGGANQPQHF
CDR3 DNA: TGCAGTGCTAGAGGAGGGGCCAATCAGCCCCAGCATTTT

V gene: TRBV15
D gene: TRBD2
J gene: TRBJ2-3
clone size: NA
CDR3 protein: CATSRAGSGATDTQYF
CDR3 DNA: TGTGCCACCAGCAGAGCAGGAAGCGGGGCCACAGATACGCAGTATTTT

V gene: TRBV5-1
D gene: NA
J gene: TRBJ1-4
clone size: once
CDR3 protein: CASSLYGAGDTTNEKLIF
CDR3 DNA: TGCGCCAGCAGCTTGTACGGGGCAGGGGATACAACTAATGAAAAACTGATTTTT

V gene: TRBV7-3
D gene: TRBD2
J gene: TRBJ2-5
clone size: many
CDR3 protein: CASSLSSGSRETQYF
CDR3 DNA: TGTGCCAGCAGCTTAAGTAGCGGGAGTAGAGAGACCCAGTACTTC

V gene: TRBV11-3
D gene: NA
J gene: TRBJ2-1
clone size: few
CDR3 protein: CASSLDHLGEQFF
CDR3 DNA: TGTGCCAGCAGCTTAGATCACCTGGGGGAGCAGTTCTTC

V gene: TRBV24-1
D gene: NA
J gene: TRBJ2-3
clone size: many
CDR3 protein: CATSDPANTQYF
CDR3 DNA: TGTGCCACCAGTGATCCGGCGAATACGCAGTATTTT

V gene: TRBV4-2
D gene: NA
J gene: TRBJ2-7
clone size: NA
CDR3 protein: CASSQGAGMTGEQYF
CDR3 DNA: TGTGCCAGCAGCCAAGGGGCCGGCATGACGGGAGAGCAGTACTTC

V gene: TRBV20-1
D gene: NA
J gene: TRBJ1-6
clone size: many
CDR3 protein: CSASRSTGTRGDSPLHF
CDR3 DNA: TGCAGTGCCTCACGTTCGACAGGCACCCGAGGGGATTCACCCCTCCACTTT

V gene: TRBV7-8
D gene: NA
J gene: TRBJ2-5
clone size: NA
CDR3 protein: CASSSGRRNQETQYF
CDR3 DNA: TGTGCCAGCAGCTCGGGAAGACGAAACCAAGAGACCCAGTACTTC

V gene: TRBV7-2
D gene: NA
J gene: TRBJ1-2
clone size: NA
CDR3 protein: CASSARRRRYTF
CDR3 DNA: TGTGCCAGCAGCGCCCGACGCCGACGCTACACCTTC

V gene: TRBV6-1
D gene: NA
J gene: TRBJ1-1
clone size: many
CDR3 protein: CASSQQGMDTEAFF
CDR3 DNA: TGTGCCAGCAGTCAACAGGGAATGGACACTGAAGCTTTCTTT

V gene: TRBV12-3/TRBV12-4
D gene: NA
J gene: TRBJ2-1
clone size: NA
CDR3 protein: CASSPRVVGAEQFF
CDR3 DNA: TGTGCCAGCAGCCCCCGCGTGGTGGGCGCTGAGCAGTTCTTC

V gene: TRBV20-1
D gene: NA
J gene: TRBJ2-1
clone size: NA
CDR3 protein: CSARGGIYNEQFF
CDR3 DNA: TGCAGTGCTAGGGGCGGGATCTACAATGAGCAGTTCTTC

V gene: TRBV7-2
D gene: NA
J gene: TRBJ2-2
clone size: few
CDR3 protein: CASSLDAGRGGELFF
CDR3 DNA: TGTGCCAGCAGCTTAGACGCCGGGCGGGGCGGGGAGCTGTTTTTT

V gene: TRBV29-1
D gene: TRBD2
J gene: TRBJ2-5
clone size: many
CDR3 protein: CSVEGTSGRAVSRAQYF
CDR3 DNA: TGCAGCGTTGAAGGGACTAGCGGGAGGGCCGTATCTCGGGCCCAGTACTTC

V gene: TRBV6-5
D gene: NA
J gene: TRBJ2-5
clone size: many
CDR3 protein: CASSSLFDRPAKETQYF
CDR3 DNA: TGTGCCAGCAGTTCCTTGTTTGACAGGCCTGCGAAAGAGACCCAGTACTTC

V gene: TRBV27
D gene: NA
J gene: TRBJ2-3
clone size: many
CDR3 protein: CASSFLTTFTDTQYF
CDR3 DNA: TGTGCCAGCAGTTTCCTGACTACATTCACAGATACGCAGTATTTT

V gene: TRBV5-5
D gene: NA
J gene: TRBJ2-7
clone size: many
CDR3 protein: CASSQDRLTYEQYF
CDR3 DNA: TGTGCCAGCAGCCAGGACAGACTGACCTACGAGCAGTACTTC

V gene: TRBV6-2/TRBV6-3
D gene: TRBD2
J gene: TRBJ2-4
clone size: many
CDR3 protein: CASSLAGLNIQYF
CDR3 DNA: TGTGCCAGCAGTTTAGCGGGGCTAAACATTCAGTACTTC

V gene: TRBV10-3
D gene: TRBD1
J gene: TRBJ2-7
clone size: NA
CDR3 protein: CAISGSVAGGGEQYF
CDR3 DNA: TGTGCCATCAGTGGGTCGGTGGCAGGGGGTGGCGAGCAGTACTTC

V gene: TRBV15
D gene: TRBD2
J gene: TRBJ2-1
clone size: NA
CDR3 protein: CATSRTGLAGSGPYNEQFF
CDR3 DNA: TGTGCCACCAGCAGAACGGGACTAGCGGGATCTGGCCCCTACAATGAGCAGTTCTTC

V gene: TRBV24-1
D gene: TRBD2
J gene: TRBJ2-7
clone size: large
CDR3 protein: CATASGRGGYEQYF
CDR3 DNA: TGTGCCACCGCCTCCGGGCGGGGGGGTTACGAGCAGTACTTC

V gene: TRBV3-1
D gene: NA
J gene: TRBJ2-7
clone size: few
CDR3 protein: CASSLPYAREQYF
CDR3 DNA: TGTGCCAGCAGCCTTCCCTACGCTCGCGAGCAGTACTTC

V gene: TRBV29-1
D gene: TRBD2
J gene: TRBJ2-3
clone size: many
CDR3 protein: CSVDLTAGGTTDTQYF
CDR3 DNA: TGCAGCGTTGATCTAACTGCGGGAGGGACCACAGATACGCAGTATTTT

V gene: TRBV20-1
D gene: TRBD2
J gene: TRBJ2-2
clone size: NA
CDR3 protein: CSAKASGSPNTGELFF
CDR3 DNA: TGCAGTGCTAAGGCTAGCGGGAGCCCGAACACCGGGGAGCTGTTTTTT

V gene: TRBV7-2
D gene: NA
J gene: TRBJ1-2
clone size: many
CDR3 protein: CASSLGRGTHGYTF
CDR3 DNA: TGTGCCAGCAGCTTAGGGAGGGGGACTCATGGCTACACCTTC

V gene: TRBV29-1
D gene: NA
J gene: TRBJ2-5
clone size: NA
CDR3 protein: CSGGDQETQYF
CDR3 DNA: TGCAGCGGCGGAGACCAAGAGACCCAGTACTTC

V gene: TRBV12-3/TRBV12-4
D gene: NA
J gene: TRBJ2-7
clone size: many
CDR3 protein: CASSWTVNYEQYF
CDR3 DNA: TGTGCCAGCAGTTGGACGGTAAACTACGAGCAGTACTTC

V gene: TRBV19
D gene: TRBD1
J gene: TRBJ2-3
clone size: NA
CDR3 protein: CASSTDRGLFADTQYF
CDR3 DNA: TGTGCCAGTAGTACGGACAGGGGGCTGTTCGCAGATACGCAGTATTTT

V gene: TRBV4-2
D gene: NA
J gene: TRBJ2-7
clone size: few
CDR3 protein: CASSQEWTYEQYF
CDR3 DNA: TGTGCCAGCAGCCAAGAATGGACCTACGAGCAGTACTTC

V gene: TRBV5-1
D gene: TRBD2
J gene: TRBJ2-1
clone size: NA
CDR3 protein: CASSDGLAGGNEQFF
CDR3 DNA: TGCGCCAGCAGCGATGGACTAGCGGGAGGGAATGAGCAGTTCTTC

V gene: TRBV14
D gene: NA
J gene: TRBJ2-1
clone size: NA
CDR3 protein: CASSQELGLASYNEQFF
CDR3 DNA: TGTGCCAGCAGCCAAGAGCTTGGGCTAGCGAGCTACAATGAGCAGTTCTTC

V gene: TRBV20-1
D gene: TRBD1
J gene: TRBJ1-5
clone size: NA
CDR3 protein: CSAAKGGQGNQPQHF
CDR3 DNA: TGCAGTGCTGCTAAAGGGGGACAGGGCAATCAGCCCCAGCATTTT

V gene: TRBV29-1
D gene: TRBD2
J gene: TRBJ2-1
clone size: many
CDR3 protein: CSVAGTSGIYNEQFF
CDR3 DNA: TGCAGCGTTGCCGGGACTAGCGGCATCTACAATGAGCAGTTCTTC

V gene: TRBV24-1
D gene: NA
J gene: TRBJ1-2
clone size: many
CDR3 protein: CATSDSRRGNYGYTF
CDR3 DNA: TGTGCCACCAGTGACTCGCGCCGGGGTAACTATGGCTACACCTTC

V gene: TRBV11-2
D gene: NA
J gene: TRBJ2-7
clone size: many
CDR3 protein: CASSLGAIEQYF
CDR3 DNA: TGTGCCAGCAGCTTAGGGGCGATTGAGCAGTACTTC

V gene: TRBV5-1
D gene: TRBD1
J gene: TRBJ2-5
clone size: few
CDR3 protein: CASSSGTGLETQYF
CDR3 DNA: TGCGCCAGCAGCTCAGGGACAGGGCTGGAGACCCAGTACTTC

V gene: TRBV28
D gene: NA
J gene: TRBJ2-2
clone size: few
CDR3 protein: CASGRGFSADTGELFF
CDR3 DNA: TGTGCCAGCGGTCGGGGGTTTAGTGCGGACACCGGGGAGCTGTTTTTT

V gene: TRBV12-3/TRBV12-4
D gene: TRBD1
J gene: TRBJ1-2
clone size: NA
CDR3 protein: CASSAIRGNGYTF
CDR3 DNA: TGTGCCAGCAGTGCCATCAGGGGGAATGGCTACACCTTC

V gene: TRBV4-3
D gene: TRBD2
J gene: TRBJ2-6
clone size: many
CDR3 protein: CASSQVAGSGANVLTF
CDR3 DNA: TGCGCCAGCAGCCAAGTAGCGGGCTCTGGGGCCAACGTCCTGACTTTC

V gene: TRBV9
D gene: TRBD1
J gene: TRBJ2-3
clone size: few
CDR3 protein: CASSVGQGAGDTQYF
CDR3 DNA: TGTGCCAGCAGCGTAGGACAGGGGGCAGGGGATACGCAGTATTTT

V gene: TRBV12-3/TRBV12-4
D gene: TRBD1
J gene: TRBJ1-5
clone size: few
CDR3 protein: CASSLGQLSNQPQHF
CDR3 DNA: TGTGCCAGCAGTTTGGGACAGCTTAGCAATCAGCCCCAGCATTTT

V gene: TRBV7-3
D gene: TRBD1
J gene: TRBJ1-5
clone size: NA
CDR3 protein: CASSLIFEWWDRAKGWSSNQPQHF
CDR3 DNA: TGTGCCAGCAGCTTAATTTTCGAATGGTGGGACAGGGCTAAAGGTTGGTCTAGCAATCAGCCCCAGCATTTT

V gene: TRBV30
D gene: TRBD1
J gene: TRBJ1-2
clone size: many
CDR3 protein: CAWSADRENGYTF
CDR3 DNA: TGTGCCTGGAGTGCGGACAGGGAGAATGGCTACACCTTC

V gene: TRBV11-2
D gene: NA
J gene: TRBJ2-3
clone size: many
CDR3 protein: CASTSGSRDTQYF
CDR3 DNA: TGTGCCAGCACCTCTGGGTCTAGAGATACGCAGTATTTT

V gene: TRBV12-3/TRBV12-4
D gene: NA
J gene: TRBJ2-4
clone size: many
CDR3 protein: CATAQRSKNIQYF
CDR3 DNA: TGTGCCACCGCTCAGAGGTCCAAAAACATTCAGTACTTC